A single sample is the source of the 2 T cell receptor beta chains below, sequenced in a study of CD8 T cells in ankylosing spondylitis. The antigens these receptors bind are not known. MiXCR was run by TCRdb on the 5' RACE reads, yielding one entry per CDR3 protein. The profile shows 100,000 or so distinct CDR3 sequences, about 8.1% of them singletons. Findings and limits, study-wide: A TCR beta motif made of eight highly homologous variants seemed typical of ankylosing spondylitis blood.

What was sequenced was blood, either unsorted or a sorted T cell fraction (not recorded which). These receptors originate from a male donor with ankylosing spondylitis.

This clonotype was observed many times. In DNA form, the CDR3 reads TGTGCCAGCAAAGAGCACACTGAAGCTTTCTTT. This sequence encodes CASKEHTEAFF. This chain uses TRBV27 with TRBJ1-1; no clear D. The CDR3 has 11 amino acids. V lost 7 bases and J 3 bases, leaving 6 bases between the germline ends. CDR1 is MNHEY, CDR2 SMNVEV, per germline (reference sequence).

The table lists this clonotype with many counts. The rearrangement uses TRBV10-3 and TRBJ1-4; perhaps TRBD1 as D (6 bases). The CDR3 consists of 14 residues. V dropped 3 bases and J dropped 6 bases, with 11 bases sitting between them. Germline V gives CDR1 ENHRY, CDR2 SYGVKD. CDR3 DNA: TGTGCCATCAGTGATGCAGGGGACGATGAAAAACTGTTTTTT. Residues: CAISDAGDDEKLFF.